The sequence of this TCR beta chain was determined in a study of T cells in Graves' hyperthyroidism and ophthalmopathy. This clonotype was detected a few times. Researchers took RNA transcripts and amplified the TCR beta CDR3 regions from them. First-round RT-PCR of the TCR CDR3 relied on the HTBI primer set. One entry per CDR3 protein, called by TCRdb with MiXCR from the multiplex PCR reads. The profile shows some 560,000 distinct CDR3 sequences, approximately 15% of them singletons. V was shortened by 4 bases and J by 5 bases, with 15 bases between the two germline ends. The CDR3 extends over 14 amino acids. In germline, CDR1 is MGHRA, CDR2 YSYEKL. A patient was excluded if there was uncontrolled infection, other autoimmune disease, pregnancy or lactation. Fresh peripheral blood, roughly 10 ml, was the source of the PBMCs.

This TCR derives from a woman in her forties with Graves' hyperthyroidism. Sequencing input: blood. The rearrangement joins TRBV4-1 to TRBJ2-7, with a weak D call TRBD1 (5 bases). The CDR3 loop is CASSPKDWGHEQYF. DNA for the CDR3: TGCGCCAGCAGCCCTAAGGATTGGGGCCACGAGCAGTACTTC.